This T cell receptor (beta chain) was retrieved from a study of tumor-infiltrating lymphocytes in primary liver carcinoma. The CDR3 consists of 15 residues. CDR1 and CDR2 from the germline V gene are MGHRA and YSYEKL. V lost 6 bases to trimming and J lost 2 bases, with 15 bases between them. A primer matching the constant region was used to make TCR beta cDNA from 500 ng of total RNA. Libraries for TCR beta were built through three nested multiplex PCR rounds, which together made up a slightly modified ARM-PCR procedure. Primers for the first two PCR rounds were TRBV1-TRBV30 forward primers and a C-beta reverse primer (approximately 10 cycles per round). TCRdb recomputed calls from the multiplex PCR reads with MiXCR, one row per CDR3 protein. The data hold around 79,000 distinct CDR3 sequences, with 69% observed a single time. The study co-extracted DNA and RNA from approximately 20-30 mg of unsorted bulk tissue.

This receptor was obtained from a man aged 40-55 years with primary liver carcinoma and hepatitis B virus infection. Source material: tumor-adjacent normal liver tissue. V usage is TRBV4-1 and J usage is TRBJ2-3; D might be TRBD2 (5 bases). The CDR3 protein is CASSLTPADTDTQYF. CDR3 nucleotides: TGCGCCAGCAGTCTCACACCAGCGGACACAGATACGCAGTATTTT.